These 28 T cell receptor beta chains were sequenced from one sample in a study of blood T cell repertoires in COVID-19. Assay used: immunoSEQ multiplex PCR; TCRdb lists only in-frame clones, some missing. This table has 250,000 to 350,000 clones, 90% appearing once. The specimen was PBMCs or T cells enriched from blood (not recorded which). The receptors here all came from a man aged 55 to 70 who had recovered from COVID-19.

The chain links TRBV19 to TRBJ1-2; D uncertain. Between the trimmed V and J ends, which lost 4 bases and 2 bases, there was a span of 11 bases. The CDR3 has 14 residues. Per the germline V gene, CDR1 is LNHDA and CDR2 is SQIVND (reference sequence). The CDR3: CASSSDIRNYGYTF. CDR3 DNA: TGTGCCAGTAGTAGCGACATACGAAACTATGGCTACACCTTC.

This chain connects TRBV12-5 to TRBJ2-5, with 11 bases that match TRBD2. The CDR3 runs to 18 residues. V shed 3 bases and J 3 bases; nucleotides not matched to a gene: 12. CDR1 is LGHNT, CDR2 FRNRAP, per germline. The CDR3 nucleotides read TGTGCTAGTGGTTTACGAAGGATTAGCGGGGGGGTAAAAGAGACCCAGTACTTC. Protein sequence: CASGLRRISGGVKETQYF.

CDR3 region: CASTDRAQPQHF. The CDR3, as DNA: TGTGCCAGCACGGACAGGGCCCAGCCCCAGCATTTT. This chain connects TRBV6-5 to TRBJ1-5; TRBD1 matches at 8 bases. This CDR3 is 12 amino acids long. Germline CDR1 reads MNHEY; CDR2 reads SVGAGI. J lost 7 bases, V lost 7 bases, and 3 bases had no gene match.

V gene TRBV4-2 combines with J gene TRBJ2-7, with 14 bases identical to TRBD2. Germline V lookup: CDR1 LGHNA, CDR2 YNFKEQ. CDR3 length equals 16 residues. Trimming removed 4 bases from V and 5 bases from J; junction bases left unmatched: 7. The CDR3 coding sequence is TGTGCCAGCAGCCGGACTGGGACTAGCGGGAGCCACGAGCAGTACTTC. Protein: CASSRTGTSGSHEQYF.

In this sample, this clone turned up once. V and J are TRBV3-1 (or the pseudogene TRBV3-2) and TRBJ2-7, with 10 bases matching TRBD2. The V gene end was trimmed by 1 base and the J gene end by 2 bases; junction bases not matched to a gene: 2. The CDR3 runs to 15 residues. Germline V lookup: CDR1 LGHDT, CDR2 YNNKEL (reference sequence). CDR3 amino acids: CASSQGAGGPYEQYF. The CDR3 nucleotides read TGTGCCAGCAGCCAAGGAGCGGGAGGGCCCTACGAGCAGTACTTC.

The chain employs TRBV7-9 and TRBJ1-4; TRBD1 matches 8 bases. V lost 6 bases to trimming and J lost 1 base; unmatched junction nucleotides: 10. The CDR3 loop spans 17 amino acids. Germline V CDR1 and CDR2: SEHNR, FQNEAQ (reference sequence). CDR3 residues: CASRSYSRGQTNEKLFF. In DNA form, the CDR3 reads TGTGCCAGCAGATCTTATAGCAGGGGGCAAACTAATGAAAAACTGTTTTTT.

The chain couples TRBV9 to TRBJ1-2; 9 bases map to TRBD1. J lost 6 bases, V lost 0 bases, and 6 bases had no gene match. Germline V CDR1 and CDR2: SGDLS, YYNGEE. CDR3 length equals 15 residues. CDR3 in amino acids: CASSVAVTGGHGYTF. As DNA, the CDR3 is TGTGCCAGCAGCGTAGCCGTGACAGGGGGACATGGCTACACCTTC.

The V gene is TRBV4-2, the J gene TRBJ2-2, with D perhaps matching TRBD1 (6 bases). Germline V gene lookup returns CDR1 LGHNA and CDR2 YNFKEQ. CDR3 length: 14 residues. V gave up 4 bases and J gave up 6 bases, with 12 bases separating them. CDR3 sequence (DNA): TGTGCCAGCAGCCGGGGGCGAGCGGCCGGGGAGCTGTTTTTT. Amino acids: CASSRGRAAGELFF.

The chain employs TRBV9 and TRBJ2-7; TRBD1 might be the D (5 bases). Between the trimmed V and J ends, which lost 4 bases and 5 bases, there was a span of 16 bases. There are 14 residues in the CDR3. Per the germline V gene, CDR1 is SGDLS and CDR2 is YYNGEE. CDR3 protein: CASSSSLGQDEQYF. The CDR3 DNA is TGTGCCAGCAGCTCGAGCCTGGGGCAGGACGAGCAGTACTTC.

This clone has only one observation. The gene calls are TRBV25-1 and TRBJ2-1; weak D call: TRBD2 (6 bases). Looked up from germline, CDR1 is MGHDK and CDR2 is SYGVNS. Trimming took off 6 bases at V and 0 bases at J, with 15 bases between the two ends. CDR3 length equals 16 residues. The CDR3: CASRGKSGVSYNEQFF. DNA for the CDR3: TGTGCCAGCAGGGGCAAATCGGGGGTCTCCTACAATGAGCAGTTCTTC.

This clone was seen a handful of times. The gene calls are TRBV3-1 (or the pseudogene TRBV3-2) and TRBJ1-2; 7 nucleotides align to TRBD1. V trimming: 5 bases; J trimming: 7 bases; junction bases outside the gene matches: 4. Looked up from germline, CDR1 is LGHDT and CDR2 is YNNKEL (reference sequence). This CDR3 is 12 amino acids long. CDR3 in amino acids: CASSTDRIGYTF. DNA of the CDR3: TGTGCCAGCAGCACGGACAGGATTGGCTACACCTTC.

The V call is TRBV5-6, the J call TRBJ1-6; possible D gene TRBD1, 5 bases. The V and J ends lost 4 bases and 7 bases respectively, with 12 bases between them. The CDR3 is made up of 14 amino acids. Per germline, CDR1 SGHDT and CDR2 YYEEEE. CDR3 protein: CASSRRVGNSPLHF. The CDR3 bases are TGTGCCAGCAGCCGCAGGGTCGGAAATTCACCCCTCCACTTT.

V is TRBV11-2 and J is TRBJ2-1, with 7 bases that match TRBD2. The CDR3 has 15 amino acids. Germline CDR1 SGHAT, CDR2 FQNNGV. After removal of 4 bases from V and 5 bases from J, the junction contained 8 bases not matched to a gene. CDR3 nucleotides: TGTGCCAGCAGCTCCTGGCTAGCGGCGAACAATGAGCAGTTCTTC. This codes for CASSSWLAANNEQFF.

Here the CDR3 DNA reads TGTGCCAGCAGTGAATCGGCAGGGGGCTCTCAGCCCCAGCATTTT. It yields the protein CASSESAGGSQPQHF. The V gene is TRBV6-1, the J gene TRBJ1-5; 8 bases are a match to TRBD1. Germline CDR1 is MNHNS and CDR2 is SASEGT. The CDR3 extends over 15 amino acids. V shed 2 bases and J 6 bases; nucleotides not matched to a gene: 6.

This clone occurred once. The chain employs TRBV19 and TRBJ1-1; 7 bases agree with TRBD1. The CDR3 sequence is 15 residues long. The V gene end was trimmed by 7 bases and the J gene end by 2 bases; junction bases not matched to a gene: 10. Looked up from germline, CDR1 is LNHDA and CDR2 is SQIVND (reference sequence). DNA for the CDR3: TGTGCCAGTATTGGACCAACAGGGGCAAACACTGAAGCTTTCTTT. It specifies CASIGPTGANTEAFF.

The chain recombines TRBV12-3 or TRBV12-4 with TRBJ1-2; a possible D gene is TRBD1 (6 bases). The CDR3 covers 13 residues. V was cut by 6 bases and J by 7 bases, with 15 bases left in between. This CDR3 is CASRARGSRGYTF. CDR3 coding DNA: TGTGCCAGCAGGGCCAGGGGTAGTCGTGGCTACACCTTC.

This chain links TRBV12-3 or TRBV12-4 with TRBJ2-3; a weak D match, TRBD2 (6 bases). V lost 1 base and J lost 13, with 15 bases in between. CDR3 size: 13 residues. The CDR3 nucleotides are TGTGCCAGCAGTTTAGGAGGCGGGGTTGAAGAGTATTTT. Its protein is CASSLGGGVEEYF.

V and J are TRBV5-1 and TRBJ1-6; no definite D call. The CDR3 loop spans 15 amino acids. Germline V gene sequence: CDR1 SGHRS, CDR2 YFSETQ. Trimming removed 0 bases at V and 7 bases at J, with 11 bases between. The CDR3: CASSLVVEINSPLHF. DNA of the CDR3: TGCGCCAGCAGCTTGGTGGTCGAGATAAATTCACCCCTCCACTTT.

The chain carries TRBV7-3 and TRBJ2-7; weak D call: TRBD1 (6 bases). The CDR3 runs to 15 residues. Germline CDR1 reads SGHTA; CDR2 reads FQGTGA. Trimming pared 1 base from V and 3 bases from J, leaving 13 bases between. CDR3 sequence (DNA): TGTGCCAGCAGCTTAATGCCAGGGGCCAACTACGAGCAGTACTTC. Translation gives CASSLMPGANYEQYF.

This clone was counted a few times. The gene calls are TRBV11-3 and TRBJ1-3, with 9 bases fitting TRBD1. The V and J ends lost 4 bases and 4 bases, in that order; junction bases with no gene match: 14. The CDR3 totals 18 residues. The germline CDR1 and CDR2 sequences are SGHNT and YENEEA. The CDR3 coding sequence is TGTGCCAGCAGCTCTCCACCGGGACAGGGTCTCCGAGGAAACACCATATATTTT. Protein: CASSSPPGQGLRGNTIYF.

Comment on this clone: An end of the junction does not agree with germline; a read error may underlie this. The V and J genes are TRBV7-7 and TRBJ2-3, with D perhaps TRBD2 (6 bases). The CDR3 is made up of 15 amino acids. Germline V CDR1 and CDR2: SSHAT, FNYEAQ (reference sequence). As DNA, the CDR3 is TGTGCTAGCAGCCCCCTCACTAGCCCCACAGATACGCAGTATTTT. Amino acids: CASSPLTSPTDTQYF.

V usage is TRBV7-8 and J usage is TRBJ2-2, with D maybe TRBD1 (5 bases). The CDR3 is made up of 14 amino acids. Germline-derived CDR1 and CDR2 are SGHVS and FQNEAQ. Trimming stripped 5 bases from V and 6 bases from J, with 13 bases between. Here the CDR3 DNA reads TGTGCCAGCAGCCCGATCAGGGCGGCCGGGGAGCTGTTTTTT. Translating gives CASSPIRAAGELFF.

CDR3 protein: CASSLDLAGGNYGYTF. The CDR3 region has the DNA TGTGCCAGCAGCTTAGATCTGGCGGGGGGAAACTATGGCTACACCTTC. The rearrangement links TRBV11-2 to TRBJ1-2, with TRBD1 as a possible D gene (5 bases). CDR1 is SGHAT and CDR2 is FQNNGV in the germline V gene. V lost 0 bases and J lost 2, with 13 bases in between. This CDR3 is built from 16 residues.

The chain is built from TRBV5-1 and TRBJ2-3, with a tentative D call TRBD2 (7 bases). CDR1 is SGHRS, CDR2 YFSETQ, per germline. Trimming shortened V by 0 bases and J by 3 bases, and 11 bases separated the two germline ends. The CDR3 totals 15 residues. The CDR3 loop reads CASSLVAGATDTQYF. CDR3 bases: TGCGCCAGCAGCTTGGTGGCGGGGGCTACAGATACGCAGTATTTT.

V and J are TRBV3-1 (or the pseudogene TRBV3-2) and TRBJ2-4; 7 bases are shared with TRBD2. Germline values: CDR1 LGHDT, CDR2 YNNKEL (reference sequence). CDR3 length equals 15 residues. The V segment lost 0 bases and the J segment 4 bases; nucleotides outside the gene matches: 3. The CDR3, as DNA: TGTGCCAGCAGCCAAGATCTAGCGGTTAAAAACATTCAGTACTTC. Translating it yields CASSQDLAVKNIQYF.

The chain combines TRBV15 with TRBJ2-5; D might be TRBD2 (6 bases). The CDR3 is made up of 14 amino acids. Germline lookup yields CDR1 LNHNV and CDR2 YYDKDF (reference sequence). V was clipped by 0 bases and J by 5 bases, with 10 bases between them. This chain's CDR3 is CATSRDPGEETQYF. In DNA, the CDR3 is TGTGCCACCAGCAGAGACCCGGGAGAGGAGACCCAGTACTTC.

Only one count was recorded for this clone. The rearrangement links TRBV9 to TRBJ1-2; maybe TRBD1 (6 bases). The germline V gene has CDR1 SGDLS and CDR2 YYNGEE. The CDR3 runs 11 residues. Trimming shortened V by 7 bases and J by 6 bases, and 10 bases separated the two germline ends. The CDR3 protein is CASRGGHGYTF. In nucleotides, the CDR3 is TGTGCCAGCCGAGGGGGTCATGGCTACACCTTC.

The V and J genes are TRBV30 and TRBJ1-1, with 8 bases that match TRBD1. V was pared by 1 base and J by 4 bases, with 11 bases of the junction left unmatched. Germline CDR1 and CDR2: GTSNPN and SVGIG (reference sequence). The CDR3 extends over 16 amino acids. CDR3: CAWSALIGQGGTEAFF. CDR3 DNA sequence: TGTGCCTGGAGTGCTCTAATTGGACAGGGTGGCACTGAAGCTTTCTTT.